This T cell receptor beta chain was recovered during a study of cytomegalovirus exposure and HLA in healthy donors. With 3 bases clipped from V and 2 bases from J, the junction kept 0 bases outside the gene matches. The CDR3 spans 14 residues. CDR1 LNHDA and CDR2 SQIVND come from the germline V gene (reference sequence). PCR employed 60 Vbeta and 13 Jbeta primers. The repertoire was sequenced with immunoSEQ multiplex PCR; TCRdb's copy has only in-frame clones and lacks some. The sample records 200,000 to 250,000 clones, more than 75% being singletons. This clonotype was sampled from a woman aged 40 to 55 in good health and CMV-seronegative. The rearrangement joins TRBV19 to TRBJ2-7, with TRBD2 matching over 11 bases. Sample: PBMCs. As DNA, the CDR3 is TGTGCCAGTAGTATTAGCGGGGGGGCCTACGAGCAGTACTTC. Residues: CASSISGGAYEQYF.